This TCR beta chain was sequenced in a study of memory CD4+ T cells and cytomegalovirus serostatus. Looking at the study overall: This sample comes from healthy Belgian adults, several CMV seropositive, around 26 seronegative.

Germline V gene lookup returns CDR1 SEHNR and CDR2 FQNEAQ (reference sequence). V dropped 5 bases and J dropped 1; count of bases not matched to a gene: 13. The CDR3 is 18 amino acids. Clones were sequenced by immunoSEQ multiplex PCR, and TCRdb holds only the in-frame ones, with some missing. The sample has around 63,000 clones, over 70% seen once. Single viable CD3+CD4+CD8-CD45RO+ cells were sorted as the memory CD4+ T cells. The origin of this receptor is an adult in good health and CMV-seronegative. Some clones in this sample may be carry-over from other donors' samples. The chain uses TRBV7-9 and TRBJ2-3; 9 nucleotides align to TRBD2. Sequenced material: memory CD4+ T cells from blood. CDR3 sequence (DNA): TGTGCCAGCAGCCCAGGCGGGCTCCGGACTAGCGGCACAGATACGCAGTATTTT. It yields the protein CASSPGGLRTSGTDTQYF.